The sequence of this TCR beta chain was determined in a study of blood T cell repertoires in COVID-19. Across the whole study: Sources were T cells, B-cell-depleted T cells, or PBMCs; the material itself was cDNA or gDNA.

Original data processing: Reference gene primer amplification yielded estimated nucleated cell counts. Assay used: immunoSEQ multiplex PCR; TCRdb lists only in-frame clones, some missing. The V and J calls and clone size were taken over from that table, and D and trimming were inferred from the DNA. The data hold 450,000 to 500,000 clones, with 75% to 90% observed a single time. All enrollees were roughly 18 to 95 years old and from about two dozen US areas. This CDR3 comprises 15 residues. Between the trimmed V and J ends, which lost 6 bases and 4 bases, there was a span of 13 bases. The germline V gene encodes CDR1 MNHEY and CDR2 SMNVEV (reference sequence).

The chain joins TRBV27 to TRBJ2-6, with TRBD1 as a possible D gene (6 bases). The sequenced sample was PBMCs or T cells enriched from blood (not recorded which). The receptor was isolated from a woman aged 60 to 75 who had recovered from COVID-19. CDR3 nucleotides: TGTGCCAGCAGGCTCGGGACAACCGGGGCCAACGTCCTGACTTTC. Translating gives CASRLGTTGANVLTF.